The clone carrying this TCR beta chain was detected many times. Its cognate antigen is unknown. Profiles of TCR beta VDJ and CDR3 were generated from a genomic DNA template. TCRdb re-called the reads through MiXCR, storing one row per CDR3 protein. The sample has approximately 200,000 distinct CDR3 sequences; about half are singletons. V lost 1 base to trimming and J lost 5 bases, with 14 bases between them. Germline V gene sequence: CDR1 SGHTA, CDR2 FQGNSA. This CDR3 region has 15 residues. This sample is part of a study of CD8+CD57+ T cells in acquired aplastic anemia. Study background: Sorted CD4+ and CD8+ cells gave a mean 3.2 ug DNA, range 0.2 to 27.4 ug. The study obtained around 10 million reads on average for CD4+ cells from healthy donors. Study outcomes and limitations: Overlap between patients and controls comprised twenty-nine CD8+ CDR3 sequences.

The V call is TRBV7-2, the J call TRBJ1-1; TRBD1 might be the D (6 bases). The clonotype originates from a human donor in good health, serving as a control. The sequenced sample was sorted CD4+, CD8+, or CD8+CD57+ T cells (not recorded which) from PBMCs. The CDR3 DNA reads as TGTGCCAGCAGCTTAGTCGGGGGGCTGGGGACTGAAGCTTTCTTT. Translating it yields CASSLVGGLGTEAFF.